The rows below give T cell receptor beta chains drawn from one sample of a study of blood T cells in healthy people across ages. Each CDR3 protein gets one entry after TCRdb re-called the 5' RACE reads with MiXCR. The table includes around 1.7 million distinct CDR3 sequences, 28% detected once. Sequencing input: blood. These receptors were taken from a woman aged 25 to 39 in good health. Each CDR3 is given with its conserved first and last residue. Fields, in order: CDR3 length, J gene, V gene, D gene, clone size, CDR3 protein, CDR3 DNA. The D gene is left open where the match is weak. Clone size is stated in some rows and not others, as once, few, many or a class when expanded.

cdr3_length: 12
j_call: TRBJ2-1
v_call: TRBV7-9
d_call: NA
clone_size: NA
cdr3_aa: CASSPDSYEQFF
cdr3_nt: TGTGCCAGCAGCCCCGACAGCTACGAGCAGTTCTTC

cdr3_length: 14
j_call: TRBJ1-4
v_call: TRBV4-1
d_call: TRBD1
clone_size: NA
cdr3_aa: CASGSQGGNEKLFF
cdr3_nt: TGCGCCAGCGGGTCCCAGGGGGGGAATGAAAAACTGTTTTTT

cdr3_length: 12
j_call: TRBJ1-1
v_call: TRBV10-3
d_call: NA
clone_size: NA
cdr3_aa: CAISHSNTEAFF
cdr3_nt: TGTGCCATCAGCCACTCTAACACTGAAGCTTTCTTT

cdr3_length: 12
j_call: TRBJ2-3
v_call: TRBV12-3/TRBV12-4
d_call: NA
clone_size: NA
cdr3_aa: CASNGYTDRQYF
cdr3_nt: TGTGCCAGCAACGGATACACAGATAGGCAGTATTTT

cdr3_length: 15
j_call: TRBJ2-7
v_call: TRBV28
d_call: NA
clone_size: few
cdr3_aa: CASSLLARASYEQYF
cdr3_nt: TGTGCCAGCAGTTTACTGGCTAGGGCCTCCTACGAGCAGTACTTC

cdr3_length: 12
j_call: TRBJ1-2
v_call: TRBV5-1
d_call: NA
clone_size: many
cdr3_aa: CASSLEAGGYTF
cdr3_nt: TGCGCCAGCAGCTTGGAGGCTGGAGGCTACACCTTC

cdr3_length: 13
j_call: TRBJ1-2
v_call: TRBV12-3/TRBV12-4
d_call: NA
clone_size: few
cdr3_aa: CASSFQAVGGYTF
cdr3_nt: TGTGCCAGCAGTTTTCAGGCAGTAGGCGGCTACACCTTC

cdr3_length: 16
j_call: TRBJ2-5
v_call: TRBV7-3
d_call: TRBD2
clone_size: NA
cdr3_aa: CASSLGFGEGQETQYF
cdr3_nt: TGTGCCAGCAGCTTGGGCTTTGGGGAGGGCCAAGAGACCCAGTACTTC

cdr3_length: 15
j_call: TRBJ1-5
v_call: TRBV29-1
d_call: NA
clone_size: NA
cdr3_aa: CSVSDSRGTHQPQHF
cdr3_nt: TGCAGCGTTTCGGACAGCAGAGGAACGCATCAGCCCCAGCATTTT

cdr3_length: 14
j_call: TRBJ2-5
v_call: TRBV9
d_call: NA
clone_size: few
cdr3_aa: CASSPSIGGLEQYF
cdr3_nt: TGTGCCAGCAGCCCTTCCATAGGAGGGCTTGAGCAGTACTTC

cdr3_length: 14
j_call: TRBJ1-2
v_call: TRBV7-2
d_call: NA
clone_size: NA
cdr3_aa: CASSRDKGIYGYTF
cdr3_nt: TGTGCCAGCAGCCGGGACAAGGGGATCTATGGCTACACCTTC

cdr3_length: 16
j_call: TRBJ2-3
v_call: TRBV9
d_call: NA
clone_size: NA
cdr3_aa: CASSVGANENTDTQYF
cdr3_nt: TGTGCCAGCAGCGTAGGGGCCAACGAGAACACAGATACGCAGTATTTT

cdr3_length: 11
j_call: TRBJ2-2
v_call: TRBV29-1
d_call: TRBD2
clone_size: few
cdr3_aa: CSVGRAGELFF
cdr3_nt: TGCAGCGTGGGGAGGGCCGGGGAGCTGTTTTTT

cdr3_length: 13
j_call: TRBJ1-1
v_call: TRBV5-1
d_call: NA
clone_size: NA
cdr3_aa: CASGSGSDTEAFF
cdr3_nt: TGCGCCAGCGGCTCTGGGAGTGACACTGAAGCTTTCTTT

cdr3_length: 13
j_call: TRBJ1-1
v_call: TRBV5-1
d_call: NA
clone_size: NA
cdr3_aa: CASRVGRGTEAFF
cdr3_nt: TGCGCCAGCAGAGTAGGGCGAGGCACTGAAGCTTTCTTT

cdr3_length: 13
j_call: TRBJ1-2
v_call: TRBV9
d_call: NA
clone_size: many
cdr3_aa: CASSVRDNYGYTF
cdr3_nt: TGTGCCAGCAGCGTTCGGGACAACTATGGCTACACCTTC

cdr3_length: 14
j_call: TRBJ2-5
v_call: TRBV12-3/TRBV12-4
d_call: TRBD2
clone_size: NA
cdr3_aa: CASSFTSGAETQYF
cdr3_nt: TGTGCCAGCAGTTTTACTAGCGGGGCCGAGACCCAGTACTTC

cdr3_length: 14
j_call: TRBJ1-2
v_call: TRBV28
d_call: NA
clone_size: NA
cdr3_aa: CASSLVGVGYGYTF
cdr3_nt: TGTGCCAGCAGTTTAGTGGGGGTGGGCTATGGCTACACCTTC

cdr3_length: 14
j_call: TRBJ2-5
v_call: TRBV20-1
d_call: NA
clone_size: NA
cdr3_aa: CSAKVGSSQETQYF
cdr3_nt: TGCAGTGCGAAGGTCGGATCGTCCCAAGAGACCCAGTACTTC

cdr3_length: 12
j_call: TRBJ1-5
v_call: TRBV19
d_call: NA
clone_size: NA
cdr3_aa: CASSTGKQPQHF
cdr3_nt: TGTGCCAGTAGTACAGGAAAACAGCCCCAGCATTTT

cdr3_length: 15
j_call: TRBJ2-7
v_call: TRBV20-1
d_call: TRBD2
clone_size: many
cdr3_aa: CSALGLAGGRYEQYF
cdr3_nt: TGCAGTGCCCTGGGACTAGCGGGGGGCCGCTACGAGCAGTACTTC

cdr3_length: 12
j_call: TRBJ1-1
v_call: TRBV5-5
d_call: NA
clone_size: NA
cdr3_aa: CASSPMGLEAFF
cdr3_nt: TGTGCCAGCAGCCCGATGGGTCTCGAGGCTTTCTTT

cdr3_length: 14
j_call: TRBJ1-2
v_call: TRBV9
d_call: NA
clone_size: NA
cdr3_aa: CASSGVPSNYGYTF
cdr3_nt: TGTGCCAGCAGCGGAGTTCCTTCTAACTATGGCTACACCTTC

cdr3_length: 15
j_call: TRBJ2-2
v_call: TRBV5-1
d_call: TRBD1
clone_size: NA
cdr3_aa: CASSRGDRNTGELFF
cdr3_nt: TGCGCCAGCAGCCGAGGGGACAGGAACACCGGGGAGCTGTTTTTT

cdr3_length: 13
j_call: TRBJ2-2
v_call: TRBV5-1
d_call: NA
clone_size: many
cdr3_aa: CASSLGSAGELFF
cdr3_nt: TGCGCCAGCAGCTTGGGATCCGCGGGGGAGCTGTTTTTT

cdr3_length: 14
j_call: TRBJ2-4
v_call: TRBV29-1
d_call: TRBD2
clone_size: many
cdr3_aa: CSGTGVAGENIQYF
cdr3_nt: TGCAGCGGGACCGGGGTAGCGGGGGAAAACATTCAGTACTTC

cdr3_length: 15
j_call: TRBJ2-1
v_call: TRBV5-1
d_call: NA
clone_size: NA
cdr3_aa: CASSLDPGGGNEQFF
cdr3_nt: TGCGCCAGCAGCTTGGATCCGGGAGGGGGCAATGAACAGTTCTTC

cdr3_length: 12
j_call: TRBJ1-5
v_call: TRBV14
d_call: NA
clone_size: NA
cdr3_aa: CASSHSGQPQHF
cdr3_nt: TGTGCCAGCAGCCACTCTGGGCAGCCCCAGCATTTT

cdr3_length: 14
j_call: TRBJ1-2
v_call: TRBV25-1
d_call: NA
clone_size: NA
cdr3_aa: CAISEGQGVYGHTF
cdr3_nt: TGTGCCATCAGCGAAGGGCAGGGCGTCTATGGCCACACCTTC

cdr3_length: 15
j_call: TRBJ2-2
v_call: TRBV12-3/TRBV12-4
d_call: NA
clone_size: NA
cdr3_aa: CASRSSGSPTGELFF
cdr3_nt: TGTGCCAGCAGGAGCTCCGGGTCTCCCACCGGGGAGCTGTTTTTT

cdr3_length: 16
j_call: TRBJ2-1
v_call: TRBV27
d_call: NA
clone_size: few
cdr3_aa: CASSRWGQAAYNEQFF
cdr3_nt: TGTGCCAGCAGTCGCTGGGGGCAGGCAGCCTACAATGAGCAGTTCTTC

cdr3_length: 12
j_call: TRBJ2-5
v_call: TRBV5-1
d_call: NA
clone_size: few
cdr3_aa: CASSGAGDHRYF
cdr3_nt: TGCGCCAGCAGTGGGGCAGGGGATCACCGGTACTTC

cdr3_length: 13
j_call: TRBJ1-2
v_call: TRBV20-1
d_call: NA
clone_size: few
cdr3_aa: CSARGGTNYGYTF
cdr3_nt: TGCAGTGCTAGAGGTGGCACTAACTATGGCTACACCTTC

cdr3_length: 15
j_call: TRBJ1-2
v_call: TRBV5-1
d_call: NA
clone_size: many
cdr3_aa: CASSLESSTNYGYTF
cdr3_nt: TGCGCCAGCAGCTTGGAATCAAGTACTAACTATGGCTACACCTTC

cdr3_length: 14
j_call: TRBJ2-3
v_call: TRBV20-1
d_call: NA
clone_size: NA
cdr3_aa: CSARDPHSTDTQYF
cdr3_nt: TGCAGTGCTAGAGATCCCCACAGCACAGATACGCAGTATTTT

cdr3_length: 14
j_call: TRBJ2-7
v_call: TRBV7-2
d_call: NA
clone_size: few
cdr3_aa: CASAAGHSYNEQYF
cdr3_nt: TGTGCCAGCGCCGCAGGGCACTCCTACAATGAGCAGTACTTC

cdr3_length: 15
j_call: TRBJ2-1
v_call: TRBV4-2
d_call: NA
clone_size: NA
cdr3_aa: CASSQDIGGGNEQFF
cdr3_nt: TGTGCCAGCAGCCAAGATATCGGGGGCGGGAATGAGCAGTTCTTC

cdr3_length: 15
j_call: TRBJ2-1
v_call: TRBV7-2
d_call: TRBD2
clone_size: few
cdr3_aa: CASSLSSGAGYEQFF
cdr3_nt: TGTGCCAGCAGCTTATCTAGCGGGGCTGGATATGAGCAGTTCTTC

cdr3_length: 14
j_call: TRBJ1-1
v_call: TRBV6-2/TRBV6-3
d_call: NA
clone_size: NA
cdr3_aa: CAGRYQGMNTEAFF
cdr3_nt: TGTGCCGGCAGGTATCAGGGGATGAACACTGAAGCTTTCTTT

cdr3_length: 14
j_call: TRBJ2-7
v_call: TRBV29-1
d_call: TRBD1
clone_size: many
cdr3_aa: CSVTPGQGPNEQYF
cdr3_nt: TGCAGCGTAACCCCGGGACAGGGTCCCAACGAGCAGTACTTC

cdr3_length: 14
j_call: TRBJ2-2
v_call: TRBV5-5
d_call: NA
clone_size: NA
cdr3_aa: CASSLILGPGERFF
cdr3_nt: TGTGCCAGCAGCTTAATTTTAGGGCCCGGGGAGCGGTTTTTT

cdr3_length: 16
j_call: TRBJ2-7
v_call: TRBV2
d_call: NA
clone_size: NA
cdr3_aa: CASSEGVGGTYNEQYF
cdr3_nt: TGTGCCAGCAGTGAAGGGGTCGGGGGTACCTACAATGAGCAGTACTTC

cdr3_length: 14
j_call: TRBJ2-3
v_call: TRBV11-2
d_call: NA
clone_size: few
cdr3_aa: CASSLPEGTDTQYF
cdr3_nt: TGTGCCAGCAGCCTACCGGAGGGAACAGATACGCAGTATTTT

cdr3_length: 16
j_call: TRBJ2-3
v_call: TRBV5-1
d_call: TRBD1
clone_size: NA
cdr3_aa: CASSLGTGRGSDTQYF
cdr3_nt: TGCGCCAGCAGCTTGGGGACAGGGCGAGGGTCAGATACGCAGTATTTT

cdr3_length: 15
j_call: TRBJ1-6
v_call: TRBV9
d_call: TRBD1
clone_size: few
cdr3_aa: CASSVGTGGKSPLHF
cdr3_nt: TGTGCCAGCAGCGTCGGGACAGGGGGCAAATCACCCCTCCACTTT

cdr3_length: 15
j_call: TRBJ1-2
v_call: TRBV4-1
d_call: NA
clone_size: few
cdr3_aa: CASSQGSRSNYGYTF
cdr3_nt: TGCGCCAGCAGCCAAGGTTCCCGAAGCAACTATGGCTACACCTTC

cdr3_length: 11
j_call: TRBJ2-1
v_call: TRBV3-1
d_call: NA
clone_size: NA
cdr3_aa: CTSSQGGEQFF
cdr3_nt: TGTACCAGCAGCCAAGGGGGAGAGCAGTTCTTC

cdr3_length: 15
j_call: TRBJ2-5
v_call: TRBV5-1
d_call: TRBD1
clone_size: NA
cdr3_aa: CASSYLTGDRETQYF
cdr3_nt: TGCGCCAGCAGCTACCTGACAGGGGACCGAGAGACCCAGTACTTC

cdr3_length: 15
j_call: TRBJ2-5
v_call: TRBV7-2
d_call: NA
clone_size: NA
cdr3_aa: CASSLEGGVGDEQYF
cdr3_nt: TGTGCCAGCAGCTTAGAGGGGGGGGTCGGCGATGAGCAGTACTTC

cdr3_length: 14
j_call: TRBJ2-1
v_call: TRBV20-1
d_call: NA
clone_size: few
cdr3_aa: CSARAWRGGNEQFF
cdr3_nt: TGCAGTGCTAGAGCGTGGAGGGGGGGCAATGAGCAGTTCTTC

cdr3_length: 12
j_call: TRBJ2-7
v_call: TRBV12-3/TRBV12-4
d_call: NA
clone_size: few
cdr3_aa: CASSSAWYEQYF
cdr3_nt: TGTGCCAGCAGTTCTGCCTGGTACGAGCAGTACTTC

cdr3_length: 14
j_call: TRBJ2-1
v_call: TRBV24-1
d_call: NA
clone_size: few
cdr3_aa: CATSRGSSYNEQFF
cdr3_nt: TGTGCCACCAGCCGGGGAAGCTCCTACAATGAGCAGTTCTTC

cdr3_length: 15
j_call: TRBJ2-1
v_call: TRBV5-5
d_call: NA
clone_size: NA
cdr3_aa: CASSPGAGTYNEQFF
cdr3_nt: TGTGCCAGCAGCCCCGGGGCAGGAACCTACAATGAGCAGTTCTTC

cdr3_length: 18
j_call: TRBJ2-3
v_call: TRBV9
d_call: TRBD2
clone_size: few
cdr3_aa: CASSLLQRGGRSTDTQYF
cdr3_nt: TGTGCCAGTAGCCTTCTTCAGCGGGGGGGAAGGAGCACAGATACGCAGTATTTT

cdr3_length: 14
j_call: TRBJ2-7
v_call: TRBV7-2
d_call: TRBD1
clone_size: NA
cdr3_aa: CASHGTANCNEQYF
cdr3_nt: TGTGCCAGCCACGGGACAGCAAATTGCAACGAGCAGTACTTC

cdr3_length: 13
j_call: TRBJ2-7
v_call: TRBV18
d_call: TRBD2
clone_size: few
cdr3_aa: CASCRGENYEQYF
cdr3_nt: TGTGCCAGCTGTCGGGGGGAGAACTACGAGCAGTACTTC

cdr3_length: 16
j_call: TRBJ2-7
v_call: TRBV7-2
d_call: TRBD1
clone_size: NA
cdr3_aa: CASSRYGQGFRNEQYF
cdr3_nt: TGTGCCAGCAGCCGATATGGACAGGGTTTTCGCAACGAGCAGTACTTC

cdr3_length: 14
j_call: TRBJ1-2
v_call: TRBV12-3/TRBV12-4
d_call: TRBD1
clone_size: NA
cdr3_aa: CASSWVGQGHGYTF
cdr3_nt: TGTGCCAGCAGTTGGGTGGGACAGGGACACGGCTACACCTTC

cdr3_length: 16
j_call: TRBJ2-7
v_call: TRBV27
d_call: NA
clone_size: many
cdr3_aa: CASNQSIGRSSYEQYF
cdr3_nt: TGTGCCAGCAACCAATCGATTGGACGGTCCTCCTACGAGCAGTACTTC

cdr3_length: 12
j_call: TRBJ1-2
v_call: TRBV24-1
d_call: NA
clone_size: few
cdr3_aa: CATSDFLDGYTF
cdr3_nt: TGTGCCACCAGTGATTTTTTAGACGGCTACACCTTC